The clone carrying this TCR beta chain showed up just a few times. The CDR3 is 14 amino acids. V was clipped by 4 bases and J by 7 bases; unmatched bases: 5. CDR1 and CDR2 from the germline V gene are LGHNA and YSLEER. The sample is drawn from a study of blood T cell repertoires in COVID-19. Produced via immunoSEQ multiplex PCR; TCRdb's table is partial and in-frame only. The sample contains 150,000 or so clones, more than 80% of which appear only once. Enrollees, roughly 18 to 95 years old, lived in approximately 25 US areas. Sequencing was performed on PBMCs or T cells enriched from blood (not recorded which). The chain is built from TRBV4-3 and TRBJ1-2, with 11 nucleotides matching TRBD1. This TCR came from a man aged 45-60 years who had recovered from COVID-19. CDR3 sequence: CASSRGQGAGGYTF. In nucleotides, the CDR3 is TGCGCCAGCAGCCGAGGACAGGGGGCCGGTGGCTACACCTTC.